This passage covers 10 T cell receptor beta chains from one sample sequenced in a study of post-analysis software for immune sequencing data. Study-wide results and caveats: About 5 TRBV segments were significantly more frequent in patients than in controls. TRBV5-6, TRBV5-1 and TRBV20-1 were among these segments.

cDNA libraries for TCR beta contained unique molecular identifiers. TCRdb analysed the PCR reads with MiXCR anew, one entry per CDR3 protein. The table has around 500,000 distinct CDR3 sequences, around 31% seen once. These receptors are not linked to any known antigen. Sequencing was carried out using blood. These receptors were collected from a girl younger than 18 with multiple sclerosis.

This sequence joins TRBV21-1 and TRBJ2-3; the D call TRBD2 from the table was never checked on the DNA. TRBV21-1 is designated a pseudogene. This CDR3 contains 19 residues. This CDR3 is CASSKGRLAGAGFTDTQYF. The DNA of the CDR3 is TGTGCCAGCAGCAAAGGGAGACTAGCGGGGGCCGGCTTCACAGATACGCAGTATTTT.

This chain connects TRBV6-1 to TRBJ2-3; 8 nucleotides align to TRBD2. This CDR3 is 20 amino acids long. Looked up from germline, CDR1 is MNHNS and CDR2 is SASEGT. Germline trimming cut 8 bases from V and 2 bases from J; bases unmatched to any gene: 24. The CDR3 here is CASPLLPPDTRGEDTDTQYF. The CDR3 region has the DNA TGTGCCAGCCCCCTACTCCCTCCCGATACGCGGGGGGAAGACACAGATACGCAGTATTTT.

The rearrangement links TRBV5-4 to TRBJ2-5; the D gene is possibly TRBD2 (5 bases). This CDR3 comprises 14 residues. V gave up 5 bases and J gave up 5 bases, with 16 bases separating them. The germline CDR1 and CDR2 sequences are SGHNT and YYREEE (reference sequence). The CDR3, as DNA: TGTGCCAGCAGTCGGGAACTCTGGGAGGAGACCCAGTACTTC. Residues: CASSRELWEETQYF.

A few counts support this clonotype. The chain employs TRBV7-8 and TRBJ2-3; 9 nucleotides align to TRBD2. CDR3 size: 17 residues. Germline-derived CDR1 and CDR2 are SGHVS and FQNEAQ. V gave up 5 bases and J gave up 8 bases; unmatched junction bases: 17. The CDR3 nucleotides read TGTGCCAGCAGCCTCCCTCTAGCGGGGCCTCTCTCTGGTACGCAGTATTTT. Translation gives CASSLPLAGPLSGTQYF.

The V gene is TRBV6-2 or TRBV6-3, the J gene TRBJ1-2, with D possibly being TRBD1 (5 bases). This CDR3 contains 15 residues. Between the trimmed V and J ends, which lost 7 bases and 1 base, there was a span of 16 bases. Germline assignment: CDR1 MNHEY and CDR2 SVGEGT. CDR3 DNA: TGTGCCAGCACAGACAGACCGACCCTTAACTATGGCTACACCTTC. The encoded protein is CASTDRPTLNYGYTF.

V and J are TRBV5-1 and TRBJ1-1; maybe TRBD1 (6 bases). Germline V gene sequence: CDR1 SGHRS, CDR2 YFSETQ. The CDR3 loop spans 15 amino acids. Trimming pared 4 bases from V and 2 bases from J, leaving 15 bases between. DNA for the CDR3: TGCGCCAGCAGCCCCCCAGGGGCCGTCAACACTGAAGCTTTCTTT. Translation gives CASSPPGAVNTEAFF.

The chain combines TRBV7-6 with TRBJ2-3, with 8 positions matching TRBD2. Germline CDR1 reads SGHVS; CDR2 reads FNYEAQ. The V gene end was trimmed by 6 bases and the J gene end by 7 bases; junction bases not matched to a gene: 12. The CDR3 extends over 15 amino acids. CDR3 region: CASSRTSGLGNTQYF. The CDR3 DNA sequence: TGTGCCAGCAGTCGCACTAGCGGTCTCGGGAATACGCAGTATTTT.

Note on this clonotype: Given a much more abundant clone one base away, this may be a read error. The gene calls are TRBV7-2 and TRBJ2-1; D remains unclear. Near its end, the DNA agrees better with TRBJ2-7, so the J call may be wrong. CDR1 is SGHTA, CDR2 FQGNSA, per germline. This CDR3 has 13 residues. The CDR3 loop is CASSSSRNNEQYF. The CDR3 DNA sequence: TGTGCCAGCAGCTCCTCAAGGAACAATGAGCAGTACTTC.

J is TRBJ2-7 and V is TRBV6-1; D might be TRBD1 (5 bases). With 6 bases removed from V and 4 bases from J, the gap between germline ends came to 13 bases. From germline, CDR1 is MNHNS and CDR2 SASEGT. This CDR3 region has 13 residues. The CDR3 region is CASRETACYEQYF. CDR3 coding DNA: TGTGCCAGCAGGGAGACAGCGTGTTACGAGCAGTACTTC.

The V gene is TRBV27, the J gene TRBJ2-3, with 10 bases lining up with TRBD2. There are 13 residues in the CDR3. The trim removed 10 bases at V and 3 bases at J, leaving 4 bases unmatched. Germline CDR1 and CDR2: MNHEY and SMNVEV (reference sequence). The CDR3 reads CATQRGGTDTQYF. The CDR3 DNA reads as TGTGCCACCCAGCGGGGGGGAACAGATACGCAGTATTTT.